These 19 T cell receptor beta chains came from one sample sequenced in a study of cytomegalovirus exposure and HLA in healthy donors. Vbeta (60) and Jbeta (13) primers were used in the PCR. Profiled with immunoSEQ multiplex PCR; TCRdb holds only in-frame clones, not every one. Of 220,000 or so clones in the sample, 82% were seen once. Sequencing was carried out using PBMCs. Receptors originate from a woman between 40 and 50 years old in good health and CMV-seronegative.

This chain's CDR3 is CASSPVNTEAFF. In DNA form, the CDR3 reads TGTGCCAGCAGCCCTGTCAACACTGAAGCTTTCTTT. The chain joins TRBV7-9 to TRBJ1-1; D is unresolved. Germline loops: CDR1 SEHNR, CDR2 FQNEAQ (reference sequence). Trimming left V 5 bases short and J 2 bases short, with 6 bases between. This CDR3 contains 12 residues.

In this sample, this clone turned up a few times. The DNA of the CDR3 is TGTGCCAGCAGCCGACAGTGGAACACTGAAGCTTTCTTT. Translated, it gives CASSRQWNTEAFF. The gene calls are TRBV6-6 and TRBJ1-1; D perhaps matches TRBD1 (5 bases). Germline V gene sequence: CDR1 MNHNY, CDR2 SVGAGI (reference sequence). The CDR3 is 13 residues long. Trimming took off 6 bases at V and 1 base at J, with 9 bases between the two ends.

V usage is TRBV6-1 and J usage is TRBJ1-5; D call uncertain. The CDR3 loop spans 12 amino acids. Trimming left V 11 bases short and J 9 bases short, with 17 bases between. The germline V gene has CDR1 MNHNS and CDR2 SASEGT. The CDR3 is CACRLLPGPQHF. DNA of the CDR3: TGTGCCTGTCGCCTGTTACCGGGGCCCCAGCATTTT.

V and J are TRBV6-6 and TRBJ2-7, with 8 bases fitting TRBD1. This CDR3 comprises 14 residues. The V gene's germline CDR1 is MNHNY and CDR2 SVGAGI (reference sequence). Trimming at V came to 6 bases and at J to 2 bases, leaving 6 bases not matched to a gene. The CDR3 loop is CASSMTGEAYEQYF. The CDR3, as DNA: TGTGCCAGCAGCATGACAGGGGAGGCCTACGAGCAGTACTTC.

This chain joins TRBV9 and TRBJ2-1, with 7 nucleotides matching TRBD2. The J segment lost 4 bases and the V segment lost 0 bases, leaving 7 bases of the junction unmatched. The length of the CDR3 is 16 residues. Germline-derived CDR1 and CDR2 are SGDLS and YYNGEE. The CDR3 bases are TGTGCCAGCAGCGTAGTGGCGGGAGCGGGATACAATGAGCAGTTCTTC. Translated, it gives CASSVVAGAGYNEQFF.

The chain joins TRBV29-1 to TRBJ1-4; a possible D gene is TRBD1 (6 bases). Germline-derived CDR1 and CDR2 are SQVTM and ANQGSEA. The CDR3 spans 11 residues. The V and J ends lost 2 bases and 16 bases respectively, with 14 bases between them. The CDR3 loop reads CSVESAGDQFF. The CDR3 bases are TGCAGCGTTGAATCGGCAGGGGATCAGTTTTTT.

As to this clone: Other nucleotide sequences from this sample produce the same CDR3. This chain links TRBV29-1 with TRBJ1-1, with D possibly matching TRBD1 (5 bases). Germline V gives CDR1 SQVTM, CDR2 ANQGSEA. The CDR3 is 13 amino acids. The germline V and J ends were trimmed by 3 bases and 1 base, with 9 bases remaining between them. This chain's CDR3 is CSVDLRGNTEAFF. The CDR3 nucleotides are TGCAGCGTTGACCTAAGGGGGAACACTGAAGCTTTCTTT.

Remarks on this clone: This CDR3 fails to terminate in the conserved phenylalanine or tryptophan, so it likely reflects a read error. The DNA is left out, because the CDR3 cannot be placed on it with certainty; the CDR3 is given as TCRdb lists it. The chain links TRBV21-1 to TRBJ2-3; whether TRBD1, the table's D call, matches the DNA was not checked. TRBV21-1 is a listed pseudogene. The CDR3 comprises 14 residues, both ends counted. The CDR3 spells CASSTGTATDTQYL.

The CDR3 DNA sequence: TGTGCCAGCTCACCAGCGGGACAGAGATACGAGCAGTACTTC. Its protein is CASSPAGQRYEQYF. The chain employs TRBV18 and TRBJ2-7; tentatively, D is TRBD1 (7 bases). From germline, CDR1 is KGHSH and CDR2 LQKENI. The length of the CDR3 is 14 residues. With 2 bases removed from V and 4 bases from J, the gap between germline ends came to 12 bases.

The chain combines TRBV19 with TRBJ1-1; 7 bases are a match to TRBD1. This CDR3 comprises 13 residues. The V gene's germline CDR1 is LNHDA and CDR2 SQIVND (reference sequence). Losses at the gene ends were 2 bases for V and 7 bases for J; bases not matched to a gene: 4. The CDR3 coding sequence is TGTGCCAGTAGTATATTGAGGACAGGTGAAGCTTTCTTT. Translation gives CASSILRTGEAFF.

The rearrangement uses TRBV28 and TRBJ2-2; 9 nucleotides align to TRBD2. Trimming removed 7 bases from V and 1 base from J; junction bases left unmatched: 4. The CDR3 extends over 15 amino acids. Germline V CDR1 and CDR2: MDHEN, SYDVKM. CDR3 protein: CASTDSGRNTGELFF. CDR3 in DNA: TGTGCCAGCACCGATAGCGGGAGGAACACCGGGGAGCTGTTTTTT.

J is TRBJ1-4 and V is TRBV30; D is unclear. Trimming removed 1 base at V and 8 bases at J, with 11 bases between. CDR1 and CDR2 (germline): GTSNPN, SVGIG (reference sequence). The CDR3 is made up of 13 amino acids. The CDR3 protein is CAWSAGSPEKLFF. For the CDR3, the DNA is TGTGCCTGGAGTGCGGGGTCCCCAGAAAAACTGTTTTTT.

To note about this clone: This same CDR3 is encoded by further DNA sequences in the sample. The CDR3 nucleotides are TGTGCCAGCAGCTTAGGGGCTGACTACGAGCAGTACTTC. It encodes CASSLGADYEQYF. The chain recombines TRBV11-2 with TRBJ2-7; D is uncertain. The germline V gene has CDR1 SGHAT and CDR2 FQNNGV. V lost 1 base to trimming and J lost 3 bases, with 7 bases between them. The CDR3 consists of 13 residues.

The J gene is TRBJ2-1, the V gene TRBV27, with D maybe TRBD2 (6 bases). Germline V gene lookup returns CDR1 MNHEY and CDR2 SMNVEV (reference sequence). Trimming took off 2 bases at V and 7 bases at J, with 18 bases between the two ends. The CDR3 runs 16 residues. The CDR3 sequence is CASSLSLAFVLNEQFF. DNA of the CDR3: TGTGCCAGCAGTTTAAGTCTAGCGTTTGTACTTAATGAGCAGTTCTTC.

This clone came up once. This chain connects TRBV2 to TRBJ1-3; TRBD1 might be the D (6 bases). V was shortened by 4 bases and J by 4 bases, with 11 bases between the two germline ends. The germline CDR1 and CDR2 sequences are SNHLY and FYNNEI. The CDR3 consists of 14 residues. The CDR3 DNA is TGTGCCAGCAGTGGAACAGGGATAGGAAACACCATATATTTT. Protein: CASSGTGIGNTIYF.

The CDR3 DNA reads as TGTGCCTGTGGCATATACAATGAGCAGTTCTTC. Translated, it gives CACGIYNEQFF. This sequence joins TRBV30 and TRBJ2-1; D unclear. Trimming took 6 bases from V and 4 from J, leaving 7 bases between them. This CDR3 has 11 residues. The germline V gene has CDR1 GTSNPN and CDR2 SVGIG (reference sequence).

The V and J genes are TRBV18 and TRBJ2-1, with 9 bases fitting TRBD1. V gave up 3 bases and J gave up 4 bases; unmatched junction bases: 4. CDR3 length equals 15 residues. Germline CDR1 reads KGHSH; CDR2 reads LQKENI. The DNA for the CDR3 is TGTGCCAGCTCACCGGCCGGGACAGGGTACAATGAGCAGTTCTTC. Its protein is CASSPAGTGYNEQFF.

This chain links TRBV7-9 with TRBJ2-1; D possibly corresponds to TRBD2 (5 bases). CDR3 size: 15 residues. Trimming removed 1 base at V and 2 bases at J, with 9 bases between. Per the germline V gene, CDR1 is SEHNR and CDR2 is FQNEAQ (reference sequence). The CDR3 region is CASSLGAAPYNEQFF. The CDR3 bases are TGTGCCAGCAGCTTAGGAGCGGCGCCCTACAATGAGCAGTTCTTC.

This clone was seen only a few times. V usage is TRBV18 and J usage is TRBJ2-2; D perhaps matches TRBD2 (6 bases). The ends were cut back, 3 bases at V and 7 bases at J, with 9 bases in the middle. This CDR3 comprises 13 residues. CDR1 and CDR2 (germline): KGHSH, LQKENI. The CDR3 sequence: CASSPFGSGELFF. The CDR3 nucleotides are TGTGCCAGCTCACCGTTCGGGAGCGGGGAGCTGTTTTTT.